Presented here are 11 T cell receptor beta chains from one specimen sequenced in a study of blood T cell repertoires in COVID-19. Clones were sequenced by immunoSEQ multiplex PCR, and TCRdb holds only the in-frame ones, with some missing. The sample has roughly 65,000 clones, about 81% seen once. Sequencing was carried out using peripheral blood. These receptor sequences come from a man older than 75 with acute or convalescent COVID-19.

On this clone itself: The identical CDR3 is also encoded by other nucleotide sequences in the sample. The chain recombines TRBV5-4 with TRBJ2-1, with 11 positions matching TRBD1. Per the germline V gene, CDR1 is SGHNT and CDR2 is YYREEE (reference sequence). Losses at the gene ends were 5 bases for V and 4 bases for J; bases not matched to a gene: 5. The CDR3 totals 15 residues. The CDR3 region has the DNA TGTGCCAGCAGTTCCGGGACAGGGGGATACAATGAGCAGTTCTTC. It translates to CASSSGTGGYNEQFF.

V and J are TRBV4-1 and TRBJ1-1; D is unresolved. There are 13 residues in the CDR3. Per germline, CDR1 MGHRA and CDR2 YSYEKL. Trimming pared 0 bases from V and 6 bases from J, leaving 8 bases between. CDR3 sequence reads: CASSQDWSPEAFF. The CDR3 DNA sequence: TGCGCCAGCAGCCAAGATTGGAGCCCTGAAGCTTTCTTT.

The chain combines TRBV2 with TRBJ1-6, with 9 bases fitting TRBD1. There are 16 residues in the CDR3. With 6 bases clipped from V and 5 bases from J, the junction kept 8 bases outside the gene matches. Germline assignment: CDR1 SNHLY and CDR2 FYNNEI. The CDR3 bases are TGTGCCAGCAGCCTTTGGACAGGGGAGAATAATTCACCCCTCCACTTT. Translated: CASSLWTGENNSPLHF.

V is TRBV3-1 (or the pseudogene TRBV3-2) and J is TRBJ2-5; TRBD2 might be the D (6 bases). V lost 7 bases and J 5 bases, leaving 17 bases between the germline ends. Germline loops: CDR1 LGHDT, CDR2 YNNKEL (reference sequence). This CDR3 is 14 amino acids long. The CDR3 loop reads CASNPKRAKETQYF. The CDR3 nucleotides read TGTGCCAGCAACCCAAAGCGGGCTAAGGAGACCCAGTACTTC.

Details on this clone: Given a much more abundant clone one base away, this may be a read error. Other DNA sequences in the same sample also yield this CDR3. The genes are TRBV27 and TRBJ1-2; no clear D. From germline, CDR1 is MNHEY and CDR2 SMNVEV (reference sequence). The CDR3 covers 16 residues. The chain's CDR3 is CASSFSSAISLGGYTF. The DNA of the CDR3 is TGTGCCAGTAGTTTTAGCTCAGCGATTTCTCTCGGTGGCTACACCTTC.

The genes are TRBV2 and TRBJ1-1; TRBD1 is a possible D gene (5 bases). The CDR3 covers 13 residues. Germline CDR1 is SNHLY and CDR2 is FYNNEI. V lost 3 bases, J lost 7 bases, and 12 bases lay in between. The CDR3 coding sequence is TGTGCCAGCAGTGATCAGGGCAGGATTGAAGCTTTCTTT. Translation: CASSDQGRIEAFF.

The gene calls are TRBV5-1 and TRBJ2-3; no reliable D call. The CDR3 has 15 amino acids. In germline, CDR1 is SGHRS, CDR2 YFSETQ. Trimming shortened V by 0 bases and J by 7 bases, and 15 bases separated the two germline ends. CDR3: CASSLASQRGNTQYF. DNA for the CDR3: TGCGCCAGCAGCTTGGCCTCTCAGCGTGGAAATACGCAGTATTTT.

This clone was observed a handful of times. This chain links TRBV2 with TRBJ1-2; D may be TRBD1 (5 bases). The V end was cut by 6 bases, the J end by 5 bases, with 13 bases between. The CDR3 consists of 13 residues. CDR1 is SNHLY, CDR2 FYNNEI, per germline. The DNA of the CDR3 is TGTGCCAGCAGGGGCTGGGGGGATTATGGCTACACCTTC. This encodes CASRGWGDYGYTF.

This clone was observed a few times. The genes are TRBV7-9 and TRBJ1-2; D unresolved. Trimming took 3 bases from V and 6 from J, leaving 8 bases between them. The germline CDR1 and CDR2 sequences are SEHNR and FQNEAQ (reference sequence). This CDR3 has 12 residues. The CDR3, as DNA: TGTGCCAGCAGCTTTTTCAGTGATGGCTACACCTTC. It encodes CASSFFSDGYTF.

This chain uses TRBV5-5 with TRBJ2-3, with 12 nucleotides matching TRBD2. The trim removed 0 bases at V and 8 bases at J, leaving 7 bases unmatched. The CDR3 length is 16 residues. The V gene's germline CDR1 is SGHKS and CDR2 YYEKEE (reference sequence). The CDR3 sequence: CASSLELAGGAGTQYF. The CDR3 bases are TGTGCCAGCAGCTTGGAACTAGCGGGGGGCGCCGGTACGCAGTATTTT.

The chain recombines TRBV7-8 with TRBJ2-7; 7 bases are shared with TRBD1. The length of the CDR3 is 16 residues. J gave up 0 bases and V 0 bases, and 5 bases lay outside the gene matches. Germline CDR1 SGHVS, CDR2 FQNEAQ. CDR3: CASSLAGAGGSYEQYF. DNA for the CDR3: TGTGCCAGCAGCTTAGCTGGGGCAGGGGGCTCCTACGAGCAGTACTTC. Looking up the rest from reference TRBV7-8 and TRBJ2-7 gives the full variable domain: GAGVSQSPRYKVAKRGQDVALRCDPISGHVSLFWYQQALGQGPEFLTYFQNEAQLDKSGLPSDRFFAERPEGSVSTLKIQRTQQEDSAVYLCASSLAGAGGSYEQYFGPGTRLTVT.